One TCR beta chain is described in this entry. The antigen is undetermined. J lost 1 base, V lost 4 bases, and 4 bases had no gene match. The CDR3 covers 15 residues. Germline V CDR1 and CDR2: SEHNR, FQNEAQ (reference sequence). TCRdb reprocessed the multiplex PCR reads via MiXCR and lists one record per CDR3 protein. The sample shows about 31,000 distinct CDR3 sequences, approximately 63% of them seen only once. The data derive from a study of breast tumors, draining lymph nodes, adjacent tissues. General study points: Tumors had less TCR diversity than lymph nodes, more than nontumor tissue.

The chain combines TRBV7-9 with TRBJ2-3; TRBD1 matches 8 bases. The sequence derives from a female donor with breast cancer. Some clones in this sample may be carry-over from other donors' samples. The sample was breast tumor tissue. Written as DNA, the CDR3 is TGTGCCAGCAGCTGGGGGACAGGAGGCACAGATACGCAGTATTTT. Translated, it gives CASSWGTGGTDTQYF.